The 15 T cell receptor beta chains in this list originate from one sample, sequenced in a study of spatial heterogeneity in lung cancer. Time point indicated: sample taken at primary tumor resection. TCRs were sequenced from unsorted whole RNA of tumor, nontumor lung or PBMC. TCRdb processed the 5' RACE reads anew with MiXCR; each CDR3 protein has one entry. The sample shows tens of thousands of distinct CDR3 sequences, around 9% of them seen only once. The source was PBMCs, collected at surgery. The receptors stem from a male donor with early-stage non-small cell lung cancer.

This sequence joins TRBV29-1 and TRBJ2-3; TRBD1 agrees at 7 bases. The CDR3 is 15 residues long. CDR1 and CDR2 (germline): SQVTM, ANQGSEA. The J segment lost 5 bases and the V segment lost 3 bases, leaving 11 bases of the junction unmatched. The DNA of the CDR3 is TGCAGCGTTGAGGGAGACAGGGCGCCCCTAGATACGCAGTATTTT. Translating it yields CSVEGDRAPLDTQYF.

This clonotype was recorded a few times. V gene TRBV11-1 combines with J gene TRBJ1-2; TRBD1 agrees at 7 bases. CDR3 length: 14 amino acids. The junction had 6 bases not matched to a gene; V was cut back by 3 bases and J by 5 bases. Germline-derived CDR1 and CDR2 are SGHAT and FQDESV (reference sequence). CDR3 sequence (DNA): TGTGCCAGCAGCTTCGGGGGACAGTCATATGGCTACACCTTC. Its translation is CASSFGGQSYGYTF.

The chain has TRBV23-1 and TRBJ1-4; D remains ambiguous. TRBV23-1 is an ORF for which the function is uncertain. V was pared by 4 bases and J by 7 bases, with 13 bases between. This CDR3 has 14 amino acids. The CDR3 region is CASSPPGQLEKLFF. Written as DNA, the CDR3 is TGCGCCAGCAGTCCTCCGGGCCAGCTTGAAAAACTGTTTTTT.

This clonotype was observed many times. The genes are TRBV7-2 and TRBJ2-1; D is unresolved. Deletions cut 3 bases from V and 7 bases from J, with 10 bases between. Germline V CDR1 and CDR2: SGHTA, FQGNSA. There are 13 residues in the CDR3. CDR3 sequence: CASSFGRSNEQFF. DNA for the CDR3: TGTGCCAGCAGCTTTGGCAGATCGAATGAGCAGTTCTTC.

This clonotype occurred many times. This chain links TRBV7-9 with TRBJ2-2, with D possibly being TRBD1 or TRBD2 (6 bases each). In germline, CDR1 is SEHNR, CDR2 FQNEAQ (reference sequence). The germline V and J ends were trimmed by 5 bases and 7 bases, with 14 bases remaining between them. The CDR3 runs 14 residues. The chain's CDR3 is CASSNAGQHGELFF. The CDR3 bases are TGTGCCAGCAGCAACGCGGGACAACACGGGGAGCTGTTTTTT.

This clonotype was counted many times. V and J are TRBV28 and TRBJ2-7; D is undetermined. The CDR3 runs to 14 residues. Looked up from germline, CDR1 is MDHEN and CDR2 is SYDVKM. V was cut by 1 base and J by 0 bases, with 7 bases left in between. The CDR3 region has the DNA TGTGCCAGCAGTTTATCCCCAGACTCCTACGAGCAGTACTTC. Amino acids: CASSLSPDSYEQYF.

Of note for this clonotype: This may be a read error: a much more frequent sequence differs by one nucleotide. V and J are TRBV29-1 and TRBJ2-2; D not certain. CDR3 size: 12 residues. Per the germline V gene, CDR1 is SQVTM and CDR2 is ANQGSEA. The CDR3 sequence is CSAEDVTGELFF. The CDR3 DNA reads as TGCAGCGCTGAAGATGTCACCGGGGAGCTGTTTTTT.

Only a few counts were recorded for this clonotype. This sequence joins TRBV15 and TRBJ2-1; a possible D gene is TRBD2 (7 bases). V was pared by 5 bases and J by 9 bases, with 14 bases between. The germline V gene encodes CDR1 LNHNV and CDR2 YYDKDF (reference sequence). The length of the CDR3 is 13 residues. The CDR3 DNA follows: TGTGCCACCAGCGGGGGGGCGGTGCGTGAGCAGTTCTTC. Encoded protein: CATSGGAVREQFF.

This chain uses TRBV7-9 with TRBJ2-1; TRBD2 might be the D (6 bases). Germline V lookup: CDR1 SEHNR, CDR2 FQNEAQ (reference sequence). The CDR3 has 17 amino acids. Trimming removed 3 bases at V and 0 bases at J, with 15 bases between. DNA of the CDR3: TGTGCCAGCAGCTTTGTAGCTCCCGGGAGCTCCTACAATGAGCAGTTCTTC. Its translation: CASSFVAPGSSYNEQFF.

This clonotype showed up just a few times. This rearrangement joins TRBV12-3 or TRBV12-4 to TRBJ2-7; unclear D gene. The length of the CDR3 is 14 residues. Trimming removed 1 base at V and 4 bases at J, with 11 bases between. The CDR3 spells CASSLEGLEYEQYF. The CDR3, as DNA: TGTGCCAGCAGTTTAGAAGGTTTAGAATACGAGCAGTACTTC.

This chain links TRBV27 with TRBJ1-1; D is ambiguous. Germline assignment: CDR1 MNHEY and CDR2 SMNVEV (reference sequence). CDR3 length: 14 amino acids. The V end was cut by 6 bases, the J end by 1 base, with 12 bases between. CDR3 protein: CASSYGRPNTEAFF. The CDR3 bases are TGTGCCAGCAGCTACGGACGGCCGAACACTGAAGCTTTCTTT.

The J gene is TRBJ1-4, the V gene TRBV12-3 or TRBV12-4; D unclear. The V and J ends lost 4 bases and 8 bases respectively, with 11 bases between them. The length of the CDR3 is 13 residues. The CDR3 region has the DNA TGTGCCAGCAGTTCGGATACGGGGGAAAAACTGTTTTTT. This encodes CASSSDTGEKLFF.

This clonotype was picked up a small number of times. This chain uses TRBV10-3 with TRBJ2-1; D ambiguous. Germline V lookup: CDR1 ENHRY, CDR2 SYGVKD. The CDR3 totals 12 residues. Trimming cost V 7 bases and J 3 bases, with 7 bases left between them. CDR3 protein: CAIKVGYNEQFF. CDR3 sequence (DNA): TGTGCCATCAAGGTAGGCTACAATGAGCAGTTCTTC.

This clonotype was seen many times. The V call is TRBV6-2 or TRBV6-3, the J call TRBJ1-5; D gene unclear. V was trimmed by 0 bases and J by 5 bases, leaving 5 bases between them. Germline loops: CDR1 MNHEY, CDR2 SVGEGT. The CDR3 has 13 amino acids. CDR3 residues: CASSYSQDQPQHF. CDR3 DNA sequence: TGTGCCAGCAGTTACTCCCAGGATCAGCCCCAGCATTTT.

The chain is built from TRBV5-1 and TRBJ2-5; 8 bases are a match to TRBD2. Germline trimming cut 4 bases from V and 3 bases from J; bases unmatched to any gene: 8. The CDR3 spans 15 residues. Germline-derived CDR1 and CDR2 are SGHRS and YFSETQ. DNA for the CDR3: TGCGCCAGCAGCCCTCTTATAGCGGGGAAAGAGACCCAGTACTTC. The encoded protein is CASSPLIAGKETQYF.